The entry below gives a single TCR beta chain sequence along with its context. Its specific antigen is unknown. The input lacks base qualities; no much larger clone sits a single base away. This sample is drawn from a study of graft-versus-host responses after intestinal transplantation (dated by TCRdb to about 2021). Background on the whole study: The transplants that recipients got were multivisceral, liver-intestinal, or isolated intestinal. All recipients received anti-thymocyte globulin induction followed by maintenance tacrolimus and steroids for around 3 years. After intestinal transplantation, graft-versus-host and host-versus-graft alloreactive T cell clones were followed in the graft, circulation and bone marrow using bulk TCR-beta CDR3 sequencing. To identify alloreactive clones, pre-transplant mixed lymphocyte reaction products were sequenced and compared with unstimulated pre-transplant donor and recipient T cells. Of the 20 to 25 intestinal transplant recipients enrolled in the cohort, one of whom was a retransplant, 3 patients without pretransplant specimens were excluded. A peak of at least 4% donor T cells among recipient peripheral blood mononuclear cells was the definition used for donor T cell macrochimerism. Rather than being sequenced by the commercial service, samples from a few later patients were sequenced in-house on an Illumina MiSeq and processed with MiXCR. On the study overall, not on this receptor specifically: GvH clones were found in recipient bone marrow, and some of the GvH clones appeared earlier in ileal mucosa or blood, which is consistent with an intestinal mucosal origin. The relatively low number and heterogeneity of intestinal transplant patients limited the conclusions. Patients with donor T cell macrochimerism had high GvH to HvG T cell clonal ratios in their allografts. Early after transplant, peak levels of circulating GvH clones were associated with declines in HvG clones.

Library preparation was by the immunoSEQ multiplex PCR assay. For most patients, high-throughput TCR-beta CDR3 sequencing of genomic DNA was performed by Adaptive Biotechnologies. The published analysis was carried out like this. Adaptive's ImmunoSEQ software supplied the TCR sequencing data for approximately 18 patients, while MiXCR and VDJtools were used to process a few other patients. Because the origin of CDR3 nucleotide sequences shared between donor and recipient could not be assigned, those sequences were removed. To be classed as alloreactive, a clone needed at least 2-fold expansion over unstimulated cells and a minimum CFSE-low frequency of 0.002% (template counts) or 0.001% (read counts). Mappable clones were those detected in sequenced pre-transplant spleen, lymph node, or MLR CFSE-low populations of the donor or recipient. The cumulative frequency of alloreactive clones was calculated as a percentage of all sequences, weighted by copy number. In TCRdb, the immuneACCESS table is reduced to in-frame sequences with V and J assigned. These tables do not hold every clone; where another copy was compared, an unresolved V gene accounts for under half, and the others remain unexplained. The DNA gave D and trimming, while V, J and clone size come from that table. Across this sample there are approximately 10,000 clones, with 70% to 80% seen only once. Clones ranked in the top ten supply roughly 4% of the sample.

The CDR3 covers 14 residues, taking in both the cysteine and the phenylalanine. The entry retains the CDR3 DNA only, 42 bases that are in frame from base 1. V gives up 2 bases and J gives up 8 bases, and the segment between their germline ends measures 15 bases. Looking up the germline V gene yields CDR1 SGHAT and CDR2 FQNNGV. Intraepithelial and lamina propria lymphocytes were isolated from graft specimens using dithiothreitol, EDTA incubations and collagenase D digestion. Bulk TCR-beta sequencing was performed on serial intestinal graft biopsy specimens collected as late as 600 days after transplant.

The receptor comes from a human patient who received an intestinal transplant, so some T cells may come from the graft donor. This specimen consisted of ileum tissue, obtained 142 days after intestinal transplantation. The V and J genes are TRBV11-2 and TRBJ1-1, with a weak D call of TRBD1 (6 bases match). The CDR3 protein is CASSLTNRAGEAFF. At the DNA level, the sequence is TGTGCCAGCAGCTTAACAAACAGGGCCGGCGAAGCTTTCTTT.